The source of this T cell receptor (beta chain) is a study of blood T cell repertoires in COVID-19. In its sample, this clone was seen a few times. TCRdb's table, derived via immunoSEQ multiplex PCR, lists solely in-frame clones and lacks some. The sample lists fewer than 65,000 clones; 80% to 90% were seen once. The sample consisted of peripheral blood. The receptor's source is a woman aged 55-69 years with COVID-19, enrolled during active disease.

CDR3 loop: CASKIRQGNTEAFF. Written as DNA, the CDR3 is TGTGCCAGCAAAATTCGACAGGGGAACACTGAAGCTTTCTTT. V and J are TRBV27 and TRBJ1-1; 7 nucleotides align to TRBD1. Germline CDR1 MNHEY, CDR2 SMNVEV (reference sequence). The CDR3 has 14 amino acids. Germline trimming cut 7 bases from V and 1 base from J; bases unmatched to any gene: 6.